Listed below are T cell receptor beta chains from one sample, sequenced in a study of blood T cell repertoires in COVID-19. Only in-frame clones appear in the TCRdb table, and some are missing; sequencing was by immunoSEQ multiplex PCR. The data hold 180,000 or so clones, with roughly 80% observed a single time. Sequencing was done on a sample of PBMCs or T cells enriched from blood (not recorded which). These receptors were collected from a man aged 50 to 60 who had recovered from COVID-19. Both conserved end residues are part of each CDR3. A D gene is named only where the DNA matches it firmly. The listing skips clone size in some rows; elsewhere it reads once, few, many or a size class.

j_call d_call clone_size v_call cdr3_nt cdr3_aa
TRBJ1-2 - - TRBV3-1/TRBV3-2 TGTGCCAGCAGCCAAGATCCGTTTGTTGGCTACACCTTC CASSQDPFVGYTF
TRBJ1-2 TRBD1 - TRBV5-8 TGTGCCAGCAGCGACACCGGCCGGACAGGGAGATATGGCTACACCTTC CASSDTGRTGRYGYTF
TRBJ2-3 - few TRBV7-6 TGTGCCAGCAGCACAAGGGGGACCACAGATACGCAGTATTTT CASSTRGTTDTQYF
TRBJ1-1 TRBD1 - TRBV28 TGTGCCAGCAGGCCGCAGGGGGACACTGAAGCTTTCTTT CASRPQGDTEAFF
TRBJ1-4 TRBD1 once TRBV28 TGTGCCAGCAGCAACCGGGACAGGGGACGGGAAAAACTGTTTTTT CASSNRDRGREKLFF
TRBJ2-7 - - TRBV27 TGTGCCAGCAGTTTGACCGGGACTCCGGTCCACGAGCAGTACTTC CASSLTGTPVHEQYF
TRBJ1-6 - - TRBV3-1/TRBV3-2 TGTGCCAGCAGCACCCTCAGGGAATCACCCCTCCACTTT CASSTLRESPLHF
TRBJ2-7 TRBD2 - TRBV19 TGTGCCAGTAGTCTCATAGCGGGATTGGAGTCCTACGAGCAGTACTTC CASSLIAGLESYEQYF
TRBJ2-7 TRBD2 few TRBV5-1 TGCGCCAGCAGCTCAGGGACTAGCGGGACCTTAACCTACGAGCAGTACTTC CASSSGTSGTLTYEQYF
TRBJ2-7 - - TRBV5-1 TGCGCCAGCGGCGGGGGCTCCTCCTACGAGCAGTACTTC CASGGGSSYEQYF
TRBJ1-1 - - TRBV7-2 TGTGCCAGCAGCACACAGGCGAACACTGAAGCTTTCTTT CASSTQANTEAFF